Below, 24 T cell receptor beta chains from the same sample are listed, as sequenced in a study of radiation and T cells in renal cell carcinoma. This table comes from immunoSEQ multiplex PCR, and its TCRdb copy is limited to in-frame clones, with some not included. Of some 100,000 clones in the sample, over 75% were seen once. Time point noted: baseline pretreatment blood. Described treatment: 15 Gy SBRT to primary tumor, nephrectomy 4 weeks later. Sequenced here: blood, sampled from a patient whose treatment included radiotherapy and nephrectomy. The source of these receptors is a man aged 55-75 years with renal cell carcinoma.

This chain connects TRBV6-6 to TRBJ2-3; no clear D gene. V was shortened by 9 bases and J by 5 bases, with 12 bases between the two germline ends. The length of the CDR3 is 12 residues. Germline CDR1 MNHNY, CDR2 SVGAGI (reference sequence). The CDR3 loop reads CASSSSGDTQYF. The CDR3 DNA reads TGTGCCAGTTCCTCGTCCGGAGATACGCAGTATTTT.

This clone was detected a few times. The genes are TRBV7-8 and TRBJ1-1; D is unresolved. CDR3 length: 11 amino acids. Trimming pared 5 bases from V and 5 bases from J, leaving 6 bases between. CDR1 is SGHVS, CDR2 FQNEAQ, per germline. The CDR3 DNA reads TGTGCCAGCAGCGGAGGGACTGAAGCTTTCTTT. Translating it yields CASSGGTEAFF.

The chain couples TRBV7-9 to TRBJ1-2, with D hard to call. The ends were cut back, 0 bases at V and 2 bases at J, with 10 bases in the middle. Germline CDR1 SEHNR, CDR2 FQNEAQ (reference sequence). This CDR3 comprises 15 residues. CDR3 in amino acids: CASSLAVDGNYGYTF. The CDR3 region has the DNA TGTGCCAGCAGCTTAGCTGTCGACGGGAACTATGGCTACACCTTC. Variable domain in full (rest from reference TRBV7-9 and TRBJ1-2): DTGVSQNPRHKITKRGQNVTFRCDPISEHNRLYWYRQTLGQGPEFLTYFQNEAQLEKSRLLSDRFSAERPKGSFSTLEIQRTEQGDSAMYLCASSLAVDGNYGYTFGSGTRLTVV.

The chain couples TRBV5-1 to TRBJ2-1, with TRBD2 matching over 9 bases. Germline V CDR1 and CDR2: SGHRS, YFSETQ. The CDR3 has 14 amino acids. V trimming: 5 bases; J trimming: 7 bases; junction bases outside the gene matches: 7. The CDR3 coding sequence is TGCGCCAGCAGTACGGCGGGAGGGCCTAATGAGCAGTTCTTC. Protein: CASSTAGGPNEQFF.

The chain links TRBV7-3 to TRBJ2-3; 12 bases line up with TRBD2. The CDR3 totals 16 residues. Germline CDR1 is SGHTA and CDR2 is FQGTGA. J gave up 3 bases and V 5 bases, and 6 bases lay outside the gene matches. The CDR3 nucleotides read TGTGCCAGCAGCCGTGGACTAGCGGGGAGGACAGATACGCAGTATTTT. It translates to CASSRGLAGRTDTQYF.

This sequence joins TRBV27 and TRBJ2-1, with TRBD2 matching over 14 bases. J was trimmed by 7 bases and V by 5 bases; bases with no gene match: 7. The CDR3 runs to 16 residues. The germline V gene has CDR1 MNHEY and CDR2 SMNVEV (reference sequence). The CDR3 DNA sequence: TGTGCCAGCAGTAGTTATGGGACTAGCGGGAGTAATGAGCAGTTCTTC. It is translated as CASSSYGTSGSNEQFF.

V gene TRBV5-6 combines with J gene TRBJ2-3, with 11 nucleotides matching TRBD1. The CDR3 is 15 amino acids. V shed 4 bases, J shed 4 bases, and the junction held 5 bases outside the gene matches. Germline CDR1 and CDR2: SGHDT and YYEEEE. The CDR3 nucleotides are TGTGCCAGCAGCCGGACAGGGGGCAAAGCAGATACGCAGTATTTT. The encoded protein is CASSRTGGKADTQYF.

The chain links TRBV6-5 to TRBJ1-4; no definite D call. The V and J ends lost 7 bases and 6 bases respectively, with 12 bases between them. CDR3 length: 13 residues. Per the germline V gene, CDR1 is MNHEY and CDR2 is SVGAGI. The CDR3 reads CASKVEGHEKLFF. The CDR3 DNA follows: TGTGCCAGCAAGGTGGAAGGCCATGAAAAACTGTTTTTT.

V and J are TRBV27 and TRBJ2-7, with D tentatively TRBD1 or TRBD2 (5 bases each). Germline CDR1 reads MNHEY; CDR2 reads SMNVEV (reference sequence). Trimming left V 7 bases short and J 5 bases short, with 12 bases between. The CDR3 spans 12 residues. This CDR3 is CASTHGGNEQYF. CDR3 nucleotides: TGTGCCAGCACCCATGGGGGAAACGAGCAGTACTTC.

CDR3 sequence reads: CASSSRTSGDNEQFF. Here the CDR3 DNA reads TGTGCCAGTAGTTCGAGGACTAGCGGGGACAATGAGCAGTTCTTC. The chain carries TRBV19 and TRBJ2-1; 12 bases are a match to TRBD2. J was trimmed by 5 bases and V by 5 bases; bases with no gene match: 4. The germline V gene has CDR1 LNHDA and CDR2 SQIVND (reference sequence). The CDR3 covers 15 residues.

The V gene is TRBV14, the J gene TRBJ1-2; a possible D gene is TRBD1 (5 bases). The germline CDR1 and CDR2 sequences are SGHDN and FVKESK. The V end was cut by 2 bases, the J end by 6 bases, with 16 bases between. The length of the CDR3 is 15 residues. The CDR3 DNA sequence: TGTGCCAGCAGCCAACCCGTCGGGGGAGGAGATGGCTACACCTTC. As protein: CASSQPVGGGDGYTF. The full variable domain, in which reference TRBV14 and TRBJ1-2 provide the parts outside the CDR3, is EAGVTQFPSHSVIEKGQTVTLRCDPISGHDNLYWYRRVMGKEIKFLLHFVKESKQDESGMPNNRFLAERTGGTYSTLKVQPAELEDSGVYFCASSQPVGGGDGYTFGSGTRLTVV.

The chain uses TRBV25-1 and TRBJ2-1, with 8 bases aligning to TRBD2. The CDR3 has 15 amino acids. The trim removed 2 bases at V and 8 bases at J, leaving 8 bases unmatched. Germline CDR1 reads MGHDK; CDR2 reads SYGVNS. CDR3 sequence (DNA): TGTGCCAGCAGTGAAGGGACTAGAGGGTACGATGAGCAGTTCTTC. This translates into CASSEGTRGYDEQFF.

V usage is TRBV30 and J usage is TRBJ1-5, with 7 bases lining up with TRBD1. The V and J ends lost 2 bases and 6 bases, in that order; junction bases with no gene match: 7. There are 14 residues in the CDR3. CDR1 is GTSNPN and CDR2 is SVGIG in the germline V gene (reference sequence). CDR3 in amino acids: CAWSRQGLGQPQHF. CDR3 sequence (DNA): TGTGCCTGGAGTCGACAGGGTTTGGGTCAGCCCCAGCATTTT. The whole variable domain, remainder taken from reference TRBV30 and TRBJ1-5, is SQTIHQWPATLVQPVGSPLSLECTVEGTSNPNLYWYRQAAGRGLQLLFYSVGIGQISSEVPQNLSASRPQDRQFILSSKKLLLSDSGFYLCAWSRQGLGQPQHFGDGTRLSIL.

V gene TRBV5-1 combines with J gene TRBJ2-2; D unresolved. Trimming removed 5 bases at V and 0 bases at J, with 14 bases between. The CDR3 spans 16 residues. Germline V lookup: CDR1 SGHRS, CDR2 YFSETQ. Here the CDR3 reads CASRPGSTSNTGELFF. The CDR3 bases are TGCGCCAGCAGGCCGGGCTCCACCTCGAACACCGGGGAGCTGTTTTTT.

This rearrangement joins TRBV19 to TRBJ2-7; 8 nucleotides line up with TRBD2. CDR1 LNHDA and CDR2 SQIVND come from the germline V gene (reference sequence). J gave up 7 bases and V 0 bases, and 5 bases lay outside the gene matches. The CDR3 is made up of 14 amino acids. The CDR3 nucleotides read TGTGCCAGTAGTATAGACCCCTTAGCGGGAGAGCAGTACTTC. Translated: CASSIDPLAGEQYF.

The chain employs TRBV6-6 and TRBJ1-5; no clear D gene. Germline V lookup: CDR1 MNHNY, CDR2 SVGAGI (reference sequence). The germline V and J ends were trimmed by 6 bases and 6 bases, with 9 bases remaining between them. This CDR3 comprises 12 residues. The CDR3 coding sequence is TGTGCCAGCAGCTACCACGGTCAGCCCCAGCATTTT. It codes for CASSYHGQPQHF.

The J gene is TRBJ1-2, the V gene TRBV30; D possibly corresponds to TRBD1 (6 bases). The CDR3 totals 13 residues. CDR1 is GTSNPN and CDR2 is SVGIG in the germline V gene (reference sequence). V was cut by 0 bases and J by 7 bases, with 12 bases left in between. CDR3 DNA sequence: TGTGCCTGGAGTGTTCAGGGGAATGGTGGCTACACCTTC. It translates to CAWSVQGNGGYTF.

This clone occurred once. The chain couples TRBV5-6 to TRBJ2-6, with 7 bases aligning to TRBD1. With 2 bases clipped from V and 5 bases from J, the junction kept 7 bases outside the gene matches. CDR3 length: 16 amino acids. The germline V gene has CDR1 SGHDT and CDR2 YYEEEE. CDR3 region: CASSFKGTARANVLTF. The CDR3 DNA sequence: TGTGCCAGCAGCTTCAAAGGGACAGCCAGGGCCAACGTCCTGACTTTC.

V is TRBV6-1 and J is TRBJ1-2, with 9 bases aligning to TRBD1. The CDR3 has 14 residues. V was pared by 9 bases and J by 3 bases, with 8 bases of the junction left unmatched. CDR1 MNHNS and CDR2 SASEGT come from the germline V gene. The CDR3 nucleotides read TGTGCCAGTCGGCCGGGACAGGGCGACTATGGCTACACCTTC. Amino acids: CASRPGQGDYGYTF.

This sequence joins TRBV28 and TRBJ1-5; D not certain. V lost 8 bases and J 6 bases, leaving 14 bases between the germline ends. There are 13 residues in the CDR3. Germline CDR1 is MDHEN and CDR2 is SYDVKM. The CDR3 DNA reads TGTGCCAGCGCCACTGGGTCGGGTCAGCCCCAGCATTTT. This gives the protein CASATGSGQPQHF.

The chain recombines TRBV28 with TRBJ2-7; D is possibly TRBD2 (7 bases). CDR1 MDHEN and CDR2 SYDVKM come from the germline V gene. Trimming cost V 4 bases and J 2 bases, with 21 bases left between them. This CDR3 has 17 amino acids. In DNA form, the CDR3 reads TGTGCCAGCAGTTCCCTCTTCGGGGCGGGGGCGACCTACGAGCAGTACTTC. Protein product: CASSSLFGAGATYEQYF. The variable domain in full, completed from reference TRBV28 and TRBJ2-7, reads DVKVTQSSRYLVKRTGEKVFLECVQDMDHENMFWYRQDPGLGLRLIYFSYDVKMKEKGDIPEGYSVSREKKERFSLILESASTNQTSMYLCASSSLFGAGATYEQYFGPGTRLTVT.

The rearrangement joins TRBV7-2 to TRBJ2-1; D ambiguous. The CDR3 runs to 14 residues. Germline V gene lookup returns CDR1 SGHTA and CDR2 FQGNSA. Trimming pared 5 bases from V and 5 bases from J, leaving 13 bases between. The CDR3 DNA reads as TGTGCCAGCAGCCCCCCCGGCAGGCACAATGAGCAGTTCTTC. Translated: CASSPPGRHNEQFF.

CDR3 amino acids: CASSPPDRDHNEQFF. The DNA of the CDR3 is TGTGCCAGTAGTCCTCCGGACAGGGATCACAATGAGCAGTTCTTC. The chain has TRBV19 and TRBJ2-1, with 8 bases that match TRBD1. Germline trimming cut 5 bases from V and 5 bases from J; bases unmatched to any gene: 8. The CDR3 loop spans 15 amino acids. The germline V gene encodes CDR1 LNHDA and CDR2 SQIVND (reference sequence).

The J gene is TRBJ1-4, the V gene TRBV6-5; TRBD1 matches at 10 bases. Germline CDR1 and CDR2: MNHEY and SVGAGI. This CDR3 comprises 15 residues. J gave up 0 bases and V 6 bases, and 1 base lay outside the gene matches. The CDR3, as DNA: TGTGCCAGCAGGACAGGGGGCCCAACTAATGAAAAACTGTTTTTT. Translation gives CASRTGGPTNEKLFF.